These 11 T cell receptor beta chains share one sample of origin, sequenced in a study of blood T cell repertoires in COVID-19. The repertoire was sequenced with immunoSEQ multiplex PCR; TCRdb's copy has only in-frame clones and lacks some. The repertoire holds some 350,000 clones, around 91% seen once, with 3% to 4% in the top ten. The sequenced sample consisted of peripheral blood. Receptor source: a woman younger than 30 who had recovered from COVID-19.

The J gene is TRBJ1-2, the V gene TRBV7-9; D unresolved. V was shortened by 4 bases and J by 8 bases, with 14 bases between the two germline ends. The CDR3 sequence is 13 residues long. Germline V CDR1 and CDR2: SEHNR, FQNEAQ (reference sequence). CDR3 in DNA: TGTGCCAGCAGCTCGGACTCCCCTCGGGGCTACACCTTC. Encoded protein: CASSSDSPRGYTF.

This clone came up a few times. This chain connects TRBV15 to TRBJ2-1; 7 nucleotides line up with TRBD2. There are 16 residues in the CDR3. The germline V gene has CDR1 LNHNV and CDR2 YYDKDF (reference sequence). V trimming: 0 bases; J trimming: 4 bases; junction bases outside the gene matches: 6. The CDR3 bases are TGTGCCACCAGCAGAGAGCTAGCGGCACTATACAATGAGCAGTTCTTC. Its protein is CATSRELAALYNEQFF. The full variable domain, in which reference TRBV15 and TRBJ2-1 provide the parts outside the CDR3, is DAMVIQNPRYQVTQFGKPVTLSCSQTLNHNVMYWYQQKSSQAPKLLFHYYDKDFNNEADTPDNFQSRRPNTSFCFLDIRSPGLGDTAMYLCATSRELAALYNEQFFGPGTRLTVL.

The chain carries TRBV30 and TRBJ1-2; 8 bases agree with TRBD1. The CDR3 is made up of 15 amino acids. Germline V gene sequence: CDR1 GTSNPN, CDR2 SVGIG (reference sequence). V lost 4 bases and J lost 2; bases outside the gene matches: 9. The CDR3 DNA sequence: TGTGCCTGGACCACCGTTAGGACAGGGAACTATGGCTACACCTTC. It encodes CAWTTVRTGNYGYTF.

This clone occurred a few times. The CDR3 nucleotides are TGTGCCAGCAGTCTACAGACAGGGGGACCCTATGGCTACACCTTC. It specifies CASSLQTGGPYGYTF. The gene calls are TRBV6-5 and TRBJ1-2, with 9 bases matching TRBD1. The germline V gene encodes CDR1 MNHEY and CDR2 SVGAGI. The CDR3 spans 15 residues. V was pared by 5 bases and J by 4 bases, with 8 bases of the junction left unmatched.

The chain uses TRBV7-8 and TRBJ1-6; 8 bases are shared with TRBD1. The V and J ends lost 0 bases and 7 bases, in that order; junction bases with no gene match: 5. Germline lookup yields CDR1 SGHVS and CDR2 FQNEAQ. CDR3 length: 16 residues. The CDR3, as DNA: TGTGCCAGCAGCTTAGCTATAGACAGGGGAAATTCACCCCTCCACTTT. It encodes CASSLAIDRGNSPLHF. Based on the CDR3 plus reference TRBV7-8 and TRBJ1-6, the full variable domain is GAGVSQSPRYKVAKRGQDVALRCDPISGHVSLFWYQQALGQGPEFLTYFQNEAQLDKSGLPSDRFFAERPEGSVSTLKIQRTQQEDSAVYLCASSLAIDRGNSPLHFGNGTRLTVT.

This rearrangement joins TRBV18 to TRBJ2-3; D not resolved. V was pared by 3 bases and J by 2 bases, with 6 bases between. CDR3 length: 13 amino acids. Per the germline V gene, CDR1 is KGHSH and CDR2 is LQKENI. The chain's CDR3 is CASSPRHTDTQYF. The CDR3 nucleotides are TGTGCCAGCTCACCGCGGCACACAGATACGCAGTATTTT.

This clone was recorded only once. The chain joins TRBV5-6 to TRBJ2-1, with 10 bases lining up with TRBD2. The CDR3 consists of 18 residues. Germline trimming cut 3 bases from V and 4 bases from J; bases unmatched to any gene: 13. Germline CDR1 SGHDT, CDR2 YYEEEE. CDR3 sequence reads: CASSSSWTSGTGYNEQFF. The CDR3 coding sequence is TGTGCCAGCAGCTCCTCCTGGACTAGCGGTACTGGGTACAATGAGCAGTTCTTC.

The chain recombines TRBV24-1 with TRBJ2-1; D is undetermined. V lost 5 bases and J lost 8, with 6 bases in between. This CDR3 is built from 11 residues. Germline CDR1 is KGHDR and CDR2 is SFDVKD. The CDR3 DNA reads TGTGCCACCAGTGTAGTGGATGAGCAGTTCTTC. It encodes CATSVVDEQFF.

The J gene is TRBJ1-1, the V gene TRBV20-1; D is unresolved. The CDR3 totals 11 residues. Germline V gives CDR1 DFQATT, CDR2 SNEGSKA (reference sequence). V was cut by 5 bases and J by 9 bases, with 13 bases left in between. CDR3 DNA: TGCAGTGCTGGGTTTATGGGCCAAGCTTTCTTT. It specifies CSAGFMGQAFF.

The chain couples TRBV5-1 to TRBJ1-4; 9 bases fit TRBD1. The V and J ends lost 2 bases and 4 bases, in that order; junction bases with no gene match: 3. The CDR3 spans 15 residues. Germline V lookup: CDR1 SGHRS, CDR2 YFSETQ. The CDR3 loop is CASSLQGALNEKLFF. For the CDR3, the DNA is TGCGCCAGCAGCTTACAGGGGGCCCTTAATGAAAAACTGTTTTTT.

The chain has TRBV9 and TRBJ2-1; TRBD2 agrees at 7 bases. V lost 2 bases, J lost 3 bases, and 8 bases stayed unmatched. CDR3 length equals 16 residues. The germline gives CDR1 SGDLS, CDR2 YYNGEE. The CDR3 bases are TGTGCCAGCAGCGTGGAAGAGGGACTAAACTACAATGAGCAGTTCTTC. Its translation is CASSVEEGLNYNEQFF.